This entry lists 21 T cell receptor beta chains sequenced from one sample in a study of shared clonotypes between healthy human individuals. Here immunoSEQ multiplex PCR was the method, and the copy in TCRdb shows in-frame clones only, minus some. The repertoire holds 2 million to 3 million clones, over 85% seen once, with about 0.38% in the top ten. Sequencing was done on a sample of naive CD4+ T cells from PBMCs. The subset: CD45RA+ positively selected. The receptors were sampled from a man between 18 and 29 years old in good health. Some clones in this sample may be carry-over from other donors' samples.

The V and J genes are TRBV28 and TRBJ1-1; D perhaps matches TRBD1 (5 bases). V lost 5 bases and J lost 1, with 11 bases in between. The CDR3 is 14 amino acids. The V gene's germline CDR1 is MDHEN and CDR2 SYDVKM. The CDR3 sequence: CASSRQPRNTEAFF. CDR3 nucleotides: TGTGCCAGCAGTCGACAGCCTAGGAACACTGAAGCTTTCTTT.

This clone was observed a single time. V is TRBV6-6 and J is TRBJ2-7, with a weak D call TRBD2 (5 bases). The length of the CDR3 is 14 residues. The V end lost 8 bases, the J end lost 3 bases, and 17 bases lay between the germline ends. CDR1 and CDR2 (germline): MNHNY, SVGAGI (reference sequence). CDR3 in DNA: TGTGCCAGCGGTCAAGGAGGACCACGCTACGAGCAGTACTTC. This sequence encodes CASGQGGPRYEQYF.

The V call is TRBV11-2, the J call TRBJ1-1, with D possibly TRBD1 on 6 matching bases. In germline, CDR1 is SGHAT, CDR2 FQNNGV. The CDR3 runs to 14 residues. Trimming left V 1 base short and J 6 bases short, with 12 bases between. CDR3 sequence: CASSLASGAAEAFF. CDR3 DNA: TGTGCCAGCAGCTTAGCCTCAGGGGCGGCTGAAGCTTTCTTT.

As for this clone: This CDR3 is also generated by other DNA sequences in the sample. V is TRBV29-1 and J is TRBJ1-1, with D uncertain. V gave up 3 bases and J gave up 0 bases, with 8 bases separating them. Germline CDR1 is SQVTM and CDR2 is ANQGSEA. This CDR3 region has 13 residues. DNA for the CDR3: TGCAGCGTTGAGAGGCGGTTGAACACTGAAGCTTTCTTT. This sequence encodes CSVERRLNTEAFF. The full variable domain, its missing parts supplied by reference TRBV29-1 and TRBJ1-1, is SAVISQKPSRDICQRGTSLTIQCQVDSQVTMMFWYRQQPGQSLTLIATANQGSEATYESGFVIDKFPISRPNLTFSTLTVSNMSPEDSSIYLCSVERRLNTEAFFGQGTRLTVV.

Remarks on this clone: Distinct nucleotide sequences in the sample also encode this CDR3. The V and J genes are TRBV15 and TRBJ2-7; 7 bases are a match to TRBD1. The CDR3 covers 13 residues. J gave up 5 bases and V 0 bases, and 1 base lay outside the gene matches. CDR1 and CDR2 from the germline V gene are LNHNV and YYDKDF (reference sequence). CDR3 region: CATSRDRGNEQYF. The CDR3 nucleotides are TGTGCCACCAGCAGAGACAGGGGGAACGAGCAGTACTTC. The variable domain in full, with the rest retrieved from reference TRBV15 and TRBJ2-7, is DAMVIQNPRYQVTQFGKPVTLSCSQTLNHNVMYWYQQKSSQAPKLLFHYYDKDFNNEADTPDNFQSRRPNTSFCFLDIRSPGLGDTAMYLCATSRDRGNEQYFGPGTRLTVT.

The rearrangement joins TRBV5-6 to TRBJ1-1, with D hard to call. V gave up 4 bases and J gave up 6 bases, with 19 bases separating them. This CDR3 spans 15 amino acids. The germline V gene encodes CDR1 SGHDT and CDR2 YYEEEE. The CDR3 DNA reads as TGTGCCAGCAGCCACGGTGAGGGTTCGAAGTCTGAAGCTTTCTTT. Translated: CASSHGEGSKSEAFF.

This chain joins TRBV12-5 and TRBJ1-1; D is unclear. The CDR3 contains 20 residues. The germline gives CDR1 LGHNT, CDR2 FRNRAP. Trimming left V 2 bases short and J 0 bases short, with 25 bases between. In nucleotides, the CDR3 is TGTGCTAGTGGTTTGTCCCCTCGGGGAGGTGTACTAAACATGAACACTGAAGCTTTCTTT. It specifies CASGLSPRGGVLNMNTEAFF. Drawing the rest from reference TRBV12-5 and TRBJ1-1, the complete variable domain is DARVTQTPRHKVTEMGQEVTMRCQPILGHNTVFWYRQTMMQGLELLAYFRNRAPLDDSGMPKDRFSAEMPDATLATLKIQPSEPRDSAVYFCASGLSPRGGVLNMNTEAFFGQGTRLTVV.

The V and J genes are TRBV7-2 and TRBJ2-5; D is unresolved. The CDR3 consists of 12 residues. Germline V gene sequence: CDR1 SGHTA, CDR2 FQGNSA. V lost 5 bases and J 5 bases, leaving 9 bases between the germline ends. CDR3: CASSPPAETQYF. Written as DNA, the CDR3 is TGTGCCAGCAGCCCACCGGCGGAGACCCAGTACTTC.

J is TRBJ2-1 and V is TRBV7-3; 9 nucleotides align to TRBD2. V was pared by 4 bases and J by 3 bases, with 10 bases of the junction left unmatched. Germline lookup yields CDR1 SGHTA and CDR2 FQGTGA. The CDR3 loop spans 17 amino acids. CDR3 nucleotides: TGTGCCAGCAGCTCCCGGCCGACTAGCGGCTACTACAATGAGCAGTTCTTC. It yields the protein CASSSRPTSGYYNEQFF.

This chain joins TRBV14 and TRBJ2-7; 8 bases align to TRBD2. The V gene's germline CDR1 is SGHDN and CDR2 FVKESK. V lost 0 bases to trimming and J lost 2 bases; unmatched junction nucleotides: 3. CDR3 size: 15 residues. The CDR3 reads CASSQELADPYEQYF. CDR3 bases: TGTGCCAGCAGCCAAGAACTAGCGGATCCCTACGAGCAGTACTTC.

This chain uses TRBV5-1 with TRBJ2-1, with D perhaps matching TRBD2 (6 bases). This CDR3 region has 15 residues. Germline assignment: CDR1 SGHRS and CDR2 YFSETQ. V lost 3 bases to trimming and J lost 6 bases, with 16 bases between them. This chain's CDR3 is CASSSIPGEVNEQFF. The CDR3 bases are TGCGCCAGCAGCTCGATTCCGGGAGAAGTCAATGAGCAGTTCTTC. Complete variable domain (other parts from reference TRBV5-1 and TRBJ2-1): KAGVTQTPRYLIKTRGQQVTLSCSPISGHRSVSWYQQTPGQGLQFLFEYFSETQRNKGNFPGRFSGRQFSNSRSEMNVSTLELGDSALYLCASSSIPGEVNEQFFGPGTRLTVL.

J is TRBJ2-1 and V is TRBV4-1; the match to TRBD2 covers 8 bases. CDR1 and CDR2 (germline): MGHRA, YSYEKL. The CDR3 covers 16 residues. With 2 bases clipped from V and 9 bases from J, the junction kept 12 bases outside the gene matches. CDR3 residues: CASSQLTRLAGFEQFF. CDR3 sequence (DNA): TGCGCCAGCAGCCAACTTACTCGGCTAGCGGGTTTTGAGCAGTTCTTC.

The chain uses TRBV9 and TRBJ2-7; D perhaps matches TRBD1 (5 bases). Trimming took off 4 bases at V and 3 bases at J, with 14 bases between the two ends. Germline assignment: CDR1 SGDLS and CDR2 YYNGEE. There are 14 residues in the CDR3. The CDR3 protein is CASSPPGADYEQYF. The CDR3, as DNA: TGTGCCAGCAGCCCCCCTGGGGCCGACTACGAGCAGTACTTC.

The chain combines TRBV18 with TRBJ2-2, with D perhaps matching TRBD1 or TRBD2 (5 bases each). The germline CDR1 and CDR2 sequences are KGHSH and LQKENI. Trimming took off 2 bases at V and 0 bases at J, with 16 bases between the two ends. The CDR3 has 18 amino acids. The DNA for the CDR3 is TGTGCCAGCTCACCAAGGTCGCGAGGGGCGTCGAACACCGGGGAGCTGTTTTTT. Translated: CASSPRSRGASNTGELFF.

The chain links TRBV19 to TRBJ1-5; D is uncertain. V dropped 2 bases and J dropped 7 bases, with 15 bases sitting between them. The germline V gene has CDR1 LNHDA and CDR2 SQIVND (reference sequence). This CDR3 region has 15 residues. Written as DNA, the CDR3 is TGTGCCAGTAGTATACTGTTGGATTCCAACCAGCCCCAGCATTTT. Protein: CASSILLDSNQPQHF. Filled out from reference TRBV19 and TRBJ1-5, the complete variable domain reads DGGITQSPKYLFRKEGQNVTLSCEQNLNHDAMYWYRQDPGQGLRLIYYSQIVNDFQKGDIAEGYSVSREKKESFPLTVTSAQKNPTAFYLCASSILLDSNQPQHFGDGTRLSIL.

This clone was detected a few times. The chain combines TRBV9 with TRBJ2-2; D unresolved. Trimming took off 3 bases at V and 2 bases at J, with 8 bases between the two ends. The CDR3 sequence is 14 residues long. CDR1 and CDR2 from the germline V gene are SGDLS and YYNGEE. Here the CDR3 reads CASSARLNTGELFF. In DNA form, the CDR3 reads TGTGCCAGCAGCGCAAGACTCAACACCGGGGAGCTGTTTTTT.

This chain joins TRBV12-5 and TRBJ1-1; perhaps TRBD1 as D (5 bases). Trimming took off 7 bases at V and 1 base at J, with 13 bases between the two ends. The CDR3 totals 14 residues. CDR1 and CDR2 (germline): LGHNT, FRNRAP. CDR3 loop: CASATGGRNTEAFF. CDR3 in DNA: TGTGCTAGTGCGACGGGGGGTCGGAACACTGAAGCTTTCTTT.

This chain connects TRBV14 to TRBJ1-5, with D unclear. The CDR3 covers 13 residues. The germline V and J ends were trimmed by 4 bases and 11 bases, with 15 bases remaining between them. Germline V CDR1 and CDR2: SGHDN, FVKESK. CDR3 residues: CASSLSGFEAQHF. The DNA for the CDR3 is TGTGCCAGCAGCCTCTCGGGCTTCGAGGCCCAGCATTTT.

The rearrangement uses TRBV4-1 and TRBJ2-6; D may be TRBD2 (5 bases). In germline, CDR1 is MGHRA, CDR2 YSYEKL. Trimming took off 4 bases at V and 4 bases at J, with 20 bases between the two ends. The CDR3 covers 18 residues. The CDR3 reads CASSRDWAARLGANVLTF. CDR3 bases: TGCGCCAGCAGCCGTGATTGGGCAGCCAGACTAGGGGCCAACGTCCTGACTTTC.

This clone has more than one count but fewer than ten. The chain uses TRBV5-4 and TRBJ2-2; D call uncertain. The CDR3 spans 14 residues. Germline V gene data show CDR1 as SGHNT and CDR2 as YYREEE (reference sequence). V shed 3 bases and J shed 0 bases, with 6 bases lying between them. The DNA of the CDR3 is TGTGCCAGCAGCTACGACGCGAACACCGGGGAGCTGTTTTTT. Its protein product is CASSYDANTGELFF.

This clone has only one observation. This chain joins TRBV28 and TRBJ1-1; D is unresolved. Looked up from germline, CDR1 is MDHEN and CDR2 is SYDVKM. This CDR3 region has 12 residues. Trimming pared 2 bases from V and 7 bases from J, leaving 8 bases between. Here the CDR3 reads CASSLKVGEAFF. In nucleotides, the CDR3 is TGTGCCAGCAGTTTAAAAGTGGGTGAAGCTTTCTTT. The full variable domain, rest sourced from reference TRBV28 and TRBJ1-1, is DVKVTQSSRYLVKRTGEKVFLECVQDMDHENMFWYRQDPGLGLRLIYFSYDVKMKEKGDIPEGYSVSREKKERFSLILESASTNQTSMYLCASSLKVGEAFFGQGTRLTVV.